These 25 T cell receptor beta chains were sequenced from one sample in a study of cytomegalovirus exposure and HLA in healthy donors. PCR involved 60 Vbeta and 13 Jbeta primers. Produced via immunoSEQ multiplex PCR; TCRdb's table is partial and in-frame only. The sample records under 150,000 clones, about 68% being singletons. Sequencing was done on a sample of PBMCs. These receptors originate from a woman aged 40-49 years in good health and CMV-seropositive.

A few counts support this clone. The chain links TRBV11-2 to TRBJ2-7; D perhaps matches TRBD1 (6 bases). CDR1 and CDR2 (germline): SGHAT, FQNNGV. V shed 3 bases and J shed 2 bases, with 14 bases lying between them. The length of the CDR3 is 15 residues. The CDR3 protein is CASSFPGTLTYEQYF. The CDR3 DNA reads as TGTGCCAGCAGCTTTCCCGGGACACTCACCTACGAGCAGTACTTC. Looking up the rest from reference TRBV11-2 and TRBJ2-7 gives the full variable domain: EAGVAQSPRYKIIEKRQSVAFWCNPISGHATLYWYQQILGQGPKLLIQFQNNGVVDDSQLPKDRFSAERLKGVDSTLKIQPAKLEDSAVYLCASSFPGTLTYEQYFGPGTRLTVT.

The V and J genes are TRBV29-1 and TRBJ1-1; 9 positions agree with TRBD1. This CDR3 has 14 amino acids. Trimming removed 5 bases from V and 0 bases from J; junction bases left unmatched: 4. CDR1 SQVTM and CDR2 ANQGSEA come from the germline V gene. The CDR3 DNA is TGCAGCGTTCCCGGGACAGGGTTGAACACTGAAGCTTTCTTT. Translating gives CSVPGTGLNTEAFF.

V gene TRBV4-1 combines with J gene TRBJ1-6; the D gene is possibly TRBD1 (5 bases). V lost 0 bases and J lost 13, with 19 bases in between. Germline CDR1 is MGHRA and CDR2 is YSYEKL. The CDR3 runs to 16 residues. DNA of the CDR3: TGCGCCAGCAGCCAAGAAACACCCGGGGGAATTCACCCCCTCCACTTT. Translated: CASSQETPGGIHPLHF.

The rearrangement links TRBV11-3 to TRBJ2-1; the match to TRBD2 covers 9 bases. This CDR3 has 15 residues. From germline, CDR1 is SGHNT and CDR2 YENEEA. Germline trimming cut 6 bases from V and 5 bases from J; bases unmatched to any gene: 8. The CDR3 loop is CASRDGGRANNEQFF. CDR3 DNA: TGTGCCAGCAGGGATGGCGGGAGGGCAAACAATGAGCAGTTCTTC.

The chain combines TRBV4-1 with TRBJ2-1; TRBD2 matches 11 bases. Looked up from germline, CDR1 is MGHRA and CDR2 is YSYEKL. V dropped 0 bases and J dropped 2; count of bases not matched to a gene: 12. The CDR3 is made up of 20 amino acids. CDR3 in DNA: TGCGCCAGCAGCCAAGAGGGGGGGCTTTTAGCGGGAGGGGCCTACAATGAGCAGTTCTTC. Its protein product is CASSQEGGLLAGGAYNEQFF.

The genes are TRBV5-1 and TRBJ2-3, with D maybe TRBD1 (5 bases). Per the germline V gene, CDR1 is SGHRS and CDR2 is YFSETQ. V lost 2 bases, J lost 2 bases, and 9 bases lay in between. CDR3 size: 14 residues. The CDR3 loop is CASSLMGLTDTQYF. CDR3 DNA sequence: TGCGCCAGCAGCTTAATGGGGCTCACAGATACGCAGTATTTT.

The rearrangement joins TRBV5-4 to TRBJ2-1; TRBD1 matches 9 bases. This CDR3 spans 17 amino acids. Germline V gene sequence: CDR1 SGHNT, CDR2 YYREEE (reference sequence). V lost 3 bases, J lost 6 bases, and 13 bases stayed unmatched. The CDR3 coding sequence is TGTGCCAGCAGCTCCGGACAGGGGCCTCCCCTGGGCAATGAGCAGTTCTTC. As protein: CASSSGQGPPLGNEQFF.

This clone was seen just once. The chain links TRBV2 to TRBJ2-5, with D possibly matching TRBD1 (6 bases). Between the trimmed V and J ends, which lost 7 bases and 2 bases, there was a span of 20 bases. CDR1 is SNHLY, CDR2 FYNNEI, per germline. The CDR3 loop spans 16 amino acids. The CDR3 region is CASKYPRGERQETQYF. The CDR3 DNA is TGTGCCAGCAAGTACCCCAGGGGTGAACGTCAAGAGACCCAGTACTTC.

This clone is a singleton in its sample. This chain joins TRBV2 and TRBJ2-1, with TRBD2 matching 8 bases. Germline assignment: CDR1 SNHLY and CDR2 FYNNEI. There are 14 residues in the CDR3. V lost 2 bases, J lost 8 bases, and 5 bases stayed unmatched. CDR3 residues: CASSEQLAGYEQFF. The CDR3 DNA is TGTGCCAGCAGTGAACAGTTAGCGGGATATGAGCAGTTCTTC.

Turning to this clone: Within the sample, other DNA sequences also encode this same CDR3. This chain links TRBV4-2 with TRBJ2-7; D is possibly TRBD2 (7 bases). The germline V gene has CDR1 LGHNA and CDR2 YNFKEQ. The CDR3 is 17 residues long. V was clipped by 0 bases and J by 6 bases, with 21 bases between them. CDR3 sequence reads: CASSQDFTRGGGSEQYF. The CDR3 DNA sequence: TGTGCCAGCAGCCAAGATTTTACGAGAGGGGGAGGGAGCGAGCAGTACTTC.

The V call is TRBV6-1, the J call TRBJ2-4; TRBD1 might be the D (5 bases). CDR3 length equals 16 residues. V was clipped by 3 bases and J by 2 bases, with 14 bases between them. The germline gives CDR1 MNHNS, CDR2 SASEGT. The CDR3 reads CASSDPPGPTKNIQYF. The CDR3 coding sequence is TGTGCCAGCAGTGATCCCCCAGGGCCCACCAAAAACATTCAGTACTTC.

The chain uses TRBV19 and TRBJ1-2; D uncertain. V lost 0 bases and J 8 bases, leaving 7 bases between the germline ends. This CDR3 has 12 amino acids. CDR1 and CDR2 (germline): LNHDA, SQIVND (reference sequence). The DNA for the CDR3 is TGTGCCAGTAGTATAGATTATCGGGGCTACACCTTC. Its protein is CASSIDYRGYTF.

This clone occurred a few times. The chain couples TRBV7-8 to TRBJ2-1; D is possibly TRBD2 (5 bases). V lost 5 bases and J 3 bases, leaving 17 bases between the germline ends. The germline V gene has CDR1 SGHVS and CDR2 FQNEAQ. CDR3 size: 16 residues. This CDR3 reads CASSPPRALDYNEQFF. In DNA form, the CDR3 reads TGTGCCAGCAGCCCTCCGCGGGCGCTTGACTACAATGAGCAGTTCTTC.

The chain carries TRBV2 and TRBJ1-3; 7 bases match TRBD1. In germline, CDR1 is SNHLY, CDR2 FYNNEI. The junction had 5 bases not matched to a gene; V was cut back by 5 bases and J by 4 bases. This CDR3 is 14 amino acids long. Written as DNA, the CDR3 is TGTGCCAGCAGTCCCGGACAGGTCGGAAACACCATATATTTT. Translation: CASSPGQVGNTIYF.

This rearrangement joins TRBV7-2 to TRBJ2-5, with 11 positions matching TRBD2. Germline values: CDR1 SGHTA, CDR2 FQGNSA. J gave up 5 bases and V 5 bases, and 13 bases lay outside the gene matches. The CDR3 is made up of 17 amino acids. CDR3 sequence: CASSAGGSGGALETQYF. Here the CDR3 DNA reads TGTGCCAGCAGCGCAGGGGGTAGCGGGGGGGCCTTGGAGACCCAGTACTTC.

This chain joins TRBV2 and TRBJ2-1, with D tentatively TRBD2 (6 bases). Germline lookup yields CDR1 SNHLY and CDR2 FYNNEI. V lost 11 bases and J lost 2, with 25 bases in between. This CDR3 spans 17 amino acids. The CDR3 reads CASSWRGSPTAYNEQFF. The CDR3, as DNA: TGTGCCTCCTCGTGGAGGGGTAGCCCTACCGCCTACAATGAGCAGTTCTTC.

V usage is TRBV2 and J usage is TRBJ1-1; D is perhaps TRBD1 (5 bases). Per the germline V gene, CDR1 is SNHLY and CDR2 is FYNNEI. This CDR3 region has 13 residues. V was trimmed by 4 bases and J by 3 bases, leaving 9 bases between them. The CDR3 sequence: CASSVAGYTEAFF. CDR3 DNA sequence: TGTGCCAGCAGTGTGGCAGGGTACACTGAAGCTTTCTTT.

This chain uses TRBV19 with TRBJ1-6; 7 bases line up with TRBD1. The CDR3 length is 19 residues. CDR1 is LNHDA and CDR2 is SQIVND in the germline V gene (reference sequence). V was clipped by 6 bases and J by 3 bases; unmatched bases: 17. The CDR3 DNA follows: TGTGCCAGTAGCCTGGAGGGGGCTTTTAATCTCGGCTATAATTCACCCCTCCACTTT. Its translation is CASSLEGAFNLGYNSPLHF.

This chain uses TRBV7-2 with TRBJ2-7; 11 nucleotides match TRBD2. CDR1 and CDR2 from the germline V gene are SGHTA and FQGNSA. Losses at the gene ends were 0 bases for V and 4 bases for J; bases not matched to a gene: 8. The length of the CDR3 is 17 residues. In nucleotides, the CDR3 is TGTGCCAGCAGCTTAGCCTCCAGGACTAGCGGGCTTTACGAGCAGTACTTC. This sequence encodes CASSLASRTSGLYEQYF. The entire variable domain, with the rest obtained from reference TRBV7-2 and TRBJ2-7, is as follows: GAGVSQSPSNKVTEKGKDVELRCDPISGHTALYWYRQSLGQGLEFLIYFQGNSAPDKSGLPSDRFSAERTGGSVSTLTIQRTQQEDSAVYLCASSLASRTSGLYEQYFGPGTRLTVT.

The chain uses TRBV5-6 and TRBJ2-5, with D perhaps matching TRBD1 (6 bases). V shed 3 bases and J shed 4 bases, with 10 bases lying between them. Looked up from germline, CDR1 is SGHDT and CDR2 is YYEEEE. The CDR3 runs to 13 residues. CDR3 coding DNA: TGTGCCAGCAGCTGGACAGTCCTAGAGACCCAGTACTTC. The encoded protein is CASSWTVLETQYF.

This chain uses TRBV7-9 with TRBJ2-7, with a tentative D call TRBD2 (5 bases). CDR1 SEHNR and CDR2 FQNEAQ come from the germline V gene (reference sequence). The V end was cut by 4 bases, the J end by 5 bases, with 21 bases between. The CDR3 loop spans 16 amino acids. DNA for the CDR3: TGTGCCAGCAGCTCCTTCGGTGGGCTAGCCGGTAACGAGCAGTACTTC. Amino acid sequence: CASSSFGGLAGNEQYF.

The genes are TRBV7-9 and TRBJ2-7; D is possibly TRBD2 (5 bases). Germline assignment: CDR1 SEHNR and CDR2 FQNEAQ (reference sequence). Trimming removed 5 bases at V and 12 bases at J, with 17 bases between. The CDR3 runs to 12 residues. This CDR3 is CASSPPALRAYF. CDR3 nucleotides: TGTGCCAGCAGCCCCCCCGCCTTGAGGGCGTACTTC.

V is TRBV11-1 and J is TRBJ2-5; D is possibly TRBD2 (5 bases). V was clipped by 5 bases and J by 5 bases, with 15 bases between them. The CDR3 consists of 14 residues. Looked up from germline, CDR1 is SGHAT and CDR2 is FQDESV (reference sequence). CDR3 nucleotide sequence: TGTGCCAGCAGCCCGAGGTGGGAGAAGGAGACCCAGTACTTC. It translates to CASSPRWEKETQYF. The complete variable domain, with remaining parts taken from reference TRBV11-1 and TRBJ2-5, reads EAEVAQSPRYKITEKSQAVAFWCDPISGHATLYWYRQILGQGPELLVQFQDESVVDDSQLPKDRFSAERLKGVDSTLKIQPAELGDSAMYLCASSPRWEKETQYFGPGTRLLVL.

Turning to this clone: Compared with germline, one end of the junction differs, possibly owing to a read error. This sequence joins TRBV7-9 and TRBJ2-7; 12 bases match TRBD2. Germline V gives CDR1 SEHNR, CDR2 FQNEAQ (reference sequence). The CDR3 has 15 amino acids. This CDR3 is CSSSRTSGRTNEQYF. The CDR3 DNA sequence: TGTTCCAGCTCCCGAACTAGCGGGAGGACTAACGAGCAGTACTTC. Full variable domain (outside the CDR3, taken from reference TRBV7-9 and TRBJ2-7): DTGVSQNPRHKITKRGQNVTFRCDPISEHNRLYWYRQTLGQGPEFLTYFQNEAQLEKSRLLSDRFSAERPKGSFSTLEIQRTEQGDSAMYLCSSSRTSGRTNEQYFGPGTRLTVT.

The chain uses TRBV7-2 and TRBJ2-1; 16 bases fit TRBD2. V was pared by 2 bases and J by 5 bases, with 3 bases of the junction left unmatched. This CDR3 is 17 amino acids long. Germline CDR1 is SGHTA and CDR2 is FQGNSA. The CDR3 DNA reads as TGTGCCAGCAGCTTAATCGGGACTAGCGGGAGGGACAATGAGCAGTTCTTC. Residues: CASSLIGTSGRDNEQFF.